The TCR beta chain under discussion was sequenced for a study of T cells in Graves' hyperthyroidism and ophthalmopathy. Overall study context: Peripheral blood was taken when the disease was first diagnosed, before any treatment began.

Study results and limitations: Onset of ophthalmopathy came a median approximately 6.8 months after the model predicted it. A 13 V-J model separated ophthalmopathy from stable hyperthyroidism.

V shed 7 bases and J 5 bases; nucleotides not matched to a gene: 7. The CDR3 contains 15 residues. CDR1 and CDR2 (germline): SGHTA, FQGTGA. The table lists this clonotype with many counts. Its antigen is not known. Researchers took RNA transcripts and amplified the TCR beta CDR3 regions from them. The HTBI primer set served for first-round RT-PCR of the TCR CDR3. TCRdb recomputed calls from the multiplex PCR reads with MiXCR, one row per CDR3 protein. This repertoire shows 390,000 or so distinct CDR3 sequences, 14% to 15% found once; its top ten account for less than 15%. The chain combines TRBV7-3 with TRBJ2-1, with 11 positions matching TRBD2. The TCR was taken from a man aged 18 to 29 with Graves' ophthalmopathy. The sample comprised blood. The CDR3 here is CASTLTGLADNEQFF. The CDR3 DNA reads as TGTGCCAGCACCCTAACGGGACTAGCGGACAATGAGCAGTTCTTC.